This is a list of T cell receptor beta chains from one sample in a study of T cells expressing NK-cell markers. TCRdb re-called the 5' RACE reads and gives one entry per CDR3 protein, without DNA. This repertoire includes about 260,000 distinct CDR3 sequences. The material sequenced was blood T cells: a sorted CD56 or NKG2C T cell subset, CD4+ or CD8+ T cells, or bulk PBMC T cells (not recorded which). The receptors shown here come from a man aged 18 to 29 in good health. CDR3s include the opening cysteine and the closing phenylalanine or tryptophan. The order of the fields is V gene, J gene, CDR3 protein.

TRBV30	TRBJ2-3	CAWSGDRSTDTQYF
TRBV5-1	TRBJ2-6	CASSLGLAGGPRVGANVLTF
TRBV4-1	TRBJ2-1	CASSQPVRGSYNEQFF
TRBV7-8	TRBJ2-2	CASSRDSDSPPGELFF
TRBV20-1	TRBJ1-4	CSAHGGSSGKLFF
TRBV29-1	TRBJ2-3	CSGAGIAHTADTQYF
TRBV7-9	TRBJ2-3	CASSLRTDERAQYF
TRBV12-3/TRBV12-4	TRBJ2-7	CASSLPGLAGGPLRYEQYF
TRBV12-3/TRBV12-4	TRBJ2-3	CASRPPGTYFDTQYF
TRBV3-1	TRBJ1-3	CASSWADSGNTIYF
TRBV7-9	TRBJ1-4	CASVRWDSDEKLFF
TRBV20-1	TRBJ2-7	CSARVAHEQYF
TRBV12-3/TRBV12-4	TRBJ2-3	CASSILGGVSDTQYF
TRBV10-3	TRBJ1-1	CAIRTTGGMNTEAFF
TRBV12-3/TRBV12-4	TRBJ2-1	CASSLRVRVNEQFF
TRBV10-3	TRBJ1-1	CAISEGGTGTEAFF
TRBV2	TRBJ2-1	CASSGLAGVEQFF
TRBV20-1	TRBJ2-1	CTCWGALAGVRSNNEQFF
TRBV29-1	TRBJ1-3	CSVGPLSGNTIYF
TRBV6-2/TRBV6-3	TRBJ1-6	CASSQGATLHF
TRBV3-1	TRBJ2-2	CASSQAPTGTAGELFF
TRBV27	TRBJ2-1	CASSLEIVPYNEQFF
TRBV6-5	TRBJ2-1	CASSYSREGQREQFF
TRBV11-2	TRBJ2-2	CASSFGLGQNTGELFF
TRBV20-1	TRBJ2-2	CSATTGTGGLLNTGELFF
TRBV12-3/TRBV12-4	TRBJ2-5	CASSFLGSQETQYF
TRBV7-2	TRBJ2-2	CASSLGQGAGTGELFF
TRBV29-1	TRBJ2-5	CSVARGGLAEETQYF
TRBV29-1	TRBJ1-1	CSVAGTAKVEAFF
TRBV20-1	TRBJ1-4	CSARELGQTSVAEKLFF
TRBV7-2	TRBJ1-2	CASSLVGYGYTF
TRBV15	TRBJ2-3	CATSRIIAGAKVADTQYF
TRBV7-9	TRBJ2-1	CASSSRQGVLNEQFF
TRBV5-4	TRBJ2-7	CASSPGQGIYEQYF
TRBV20-1	TRBJ2-1	CSARGGFRDNEQFF
TRBV12-3/TRBV12-4	TRBJ2-3	CASSLKSGHTDTQYF